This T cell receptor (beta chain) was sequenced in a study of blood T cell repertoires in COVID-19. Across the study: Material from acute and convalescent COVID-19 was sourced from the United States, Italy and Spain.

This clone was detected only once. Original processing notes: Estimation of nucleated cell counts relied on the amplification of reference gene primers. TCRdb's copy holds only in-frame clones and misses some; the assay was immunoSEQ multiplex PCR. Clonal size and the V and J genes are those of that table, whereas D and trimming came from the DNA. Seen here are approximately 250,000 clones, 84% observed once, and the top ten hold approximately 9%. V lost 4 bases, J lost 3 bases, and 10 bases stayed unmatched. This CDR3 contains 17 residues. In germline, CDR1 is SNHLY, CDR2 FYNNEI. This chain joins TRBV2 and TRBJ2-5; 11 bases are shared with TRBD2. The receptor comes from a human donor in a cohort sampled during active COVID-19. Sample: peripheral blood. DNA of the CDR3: TGTGCCAGCAGTGCTTCCCGACTAGCGGGAACTAAAGAGACCCAGTACTTC. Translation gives CASSASRLAGTKETQYF.